The clone carrying this T cell receptor beta chain was detected only once. As yet, its antigen is unknown. The germline V gene has CDR1 SGHNT and CDR2 YENEEA. The CDR3 has 15 residues. Unmatched junction bases numbered 7, after V lost 5 bases and J lost 0 bases. Profiling relied on immunoSEQ multiplex PCR, and the TCRdb table lists in-frame clones only, not all of them. This table holds about 870,000 clones, about 92% found once. This sample stems from a study of shared clonotypes between healthy human individuals. Looking at the study overall: Sampling drew on donors who were a couple of women and a few men aged 18 to 49. Each donor contributed plates that comprised three CD4 naive, three CD4 memory, two CD8 naive and one CD8 memory. Study conclusions and caveats: Limitation of the genetic and exposure-history diversity represented came from the few donors.

Naive CD8 cells comprised CD45RO-negative, CCR7-positively selected cells, excluding terminally differentiated effector memory CD45RA+ cells. Participating donors were healthy, HIV-negative adults free of recent acute infections or vaccinations. This sequence originates from a man under 40 in good health. The sequenced material came from naive CD8+ T cells sorted from blood. The V gene is TRBV11-3, the J gene TRBJ2-7; TRBD1 matches at 7 bases. The CDR3 nucleotides read TGTGCCAGCAGCCCCAAGACAGGGAGCTCCTACGAGCAGTACTTC. Translation gives CASSPKTGSSYEQYF.